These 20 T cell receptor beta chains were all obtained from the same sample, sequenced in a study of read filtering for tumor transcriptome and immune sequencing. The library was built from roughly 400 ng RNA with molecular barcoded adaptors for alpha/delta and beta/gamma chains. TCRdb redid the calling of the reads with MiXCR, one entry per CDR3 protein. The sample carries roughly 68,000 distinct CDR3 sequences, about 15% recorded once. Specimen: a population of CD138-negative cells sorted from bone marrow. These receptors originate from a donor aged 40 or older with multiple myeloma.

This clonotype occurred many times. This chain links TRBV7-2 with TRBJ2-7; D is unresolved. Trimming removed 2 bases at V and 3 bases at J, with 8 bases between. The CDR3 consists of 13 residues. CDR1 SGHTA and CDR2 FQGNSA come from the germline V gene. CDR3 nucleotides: TGTGCCAGCAGCTTAATTCCAGACTACGAGCAGTACTTC. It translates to CASSLIPDYEQYF.

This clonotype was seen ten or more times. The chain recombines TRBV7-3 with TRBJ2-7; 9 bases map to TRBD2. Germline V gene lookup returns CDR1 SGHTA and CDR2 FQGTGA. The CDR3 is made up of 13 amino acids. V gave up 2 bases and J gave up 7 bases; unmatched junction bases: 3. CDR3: CASSLLAGLEQYF. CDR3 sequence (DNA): TGTGCCAGCAGCTTACTAGCGGGATTGGAGCAGTACTTC. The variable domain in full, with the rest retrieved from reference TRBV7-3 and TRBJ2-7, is GAGVSQTPSNKVTEKGKYVELRCDPISGHTALYWYRQSLGQGPEFLIYFQGTGAADDSGLPNDRFFAVRPEGSVSTLKIQRTERGDSAVYLCASSLLAGLEQYFGPGTRLTVT.

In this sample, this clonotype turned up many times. CDR3 in DNA: TGTGCCAGCAGCTTAGCAAGCTCCTACGAGCAGTACTTC. As protein: CASSLASSYEQYF. V is TRBV7-6 and J is TRBJ2-7; D not certain. The V gene lost 0 bases and the J gene lost 0 bases, with 3 bases spanning the gap. The CDR3 is made up of 13 amino acids. Per germline, CDR1 SGHVS and CDR2 FNYEAQ.

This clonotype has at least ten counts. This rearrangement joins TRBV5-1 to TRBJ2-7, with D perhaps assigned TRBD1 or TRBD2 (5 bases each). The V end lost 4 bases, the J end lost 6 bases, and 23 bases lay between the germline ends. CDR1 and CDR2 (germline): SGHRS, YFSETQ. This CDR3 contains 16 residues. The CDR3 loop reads CASSHNYYDPRGEQYF. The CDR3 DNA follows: TGCGCCAGCAGCCATAATTACTACGACCCGAGGGGCGAGCAGTACTTC.

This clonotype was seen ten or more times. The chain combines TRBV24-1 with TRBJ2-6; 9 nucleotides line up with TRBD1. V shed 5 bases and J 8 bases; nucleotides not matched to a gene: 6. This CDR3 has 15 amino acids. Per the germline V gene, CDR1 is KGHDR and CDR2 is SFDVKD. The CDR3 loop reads CATSGRQGGTNVLTF. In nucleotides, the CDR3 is TGTGCCACCAGTGGTAGACAGGGGGGGACCAACGTCCTGACTTTC.

The CDR3 spells CASSLPGPQPLNTEAFF. The DNA for the CDR3 is TGTGCCAGCAGCTTACCGGGACCCCAGCCTCTGAACACTGAAGCTTTCTTT. The rearrangement joins TRBV11-3 to TRBJ1-1, with D perhaps TRBD1 (5 bases). The V gene's germline CDR1 is SGHNT and CDR2 YENEEA. The V end lost 2 bases, the J end lost 0 bases, and 16 bases lay between the germline ends. There are 17 residues in the CDR3.

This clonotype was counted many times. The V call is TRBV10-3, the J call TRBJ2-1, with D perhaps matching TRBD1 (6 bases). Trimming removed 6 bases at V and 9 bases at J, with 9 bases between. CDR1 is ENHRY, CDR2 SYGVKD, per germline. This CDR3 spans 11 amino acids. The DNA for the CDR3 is TGTGCCATCAGCGGGGACATTGAGCAGTTCTTC. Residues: CAISGDIEQFF.

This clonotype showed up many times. The CDR3 loop is CASSMVTSGRWSSYNEQFF. The DNA for the CDR3 is TGCGCCAGCAGCATGGTAACTAGCGGGAGGTGGAGCTCCTACAATGAGCAGTTCTTC. The chain joins TRBV5-1 to TRBJ2-1; 12 bases match TRBD2. CDR1 is SGHRS, CDR2 YFSETQ, per germline. The CDR3 sequence is 19 residues long. The junction had 11 bases not matched to a gene; V was cut back by 4 bases and J by 0 bases.

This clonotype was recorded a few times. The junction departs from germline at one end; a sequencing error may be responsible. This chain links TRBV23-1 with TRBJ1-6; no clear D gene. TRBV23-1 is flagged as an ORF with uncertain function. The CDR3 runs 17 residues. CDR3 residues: CAGSQARRLALWAPLHF. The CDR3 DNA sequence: TGCGCCGGCAGTCAAGCCCGACGGCTGGCGTTATGGGCACCCCTCCACTTT.

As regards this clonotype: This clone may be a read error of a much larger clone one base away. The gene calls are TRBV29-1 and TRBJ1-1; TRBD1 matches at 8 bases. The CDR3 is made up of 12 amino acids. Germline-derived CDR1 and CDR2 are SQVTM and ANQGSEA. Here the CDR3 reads CSVEDLDRVASF. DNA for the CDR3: TGCAGCGTTGAAGATCTGGACAGGGTCGCTTCCTTT.

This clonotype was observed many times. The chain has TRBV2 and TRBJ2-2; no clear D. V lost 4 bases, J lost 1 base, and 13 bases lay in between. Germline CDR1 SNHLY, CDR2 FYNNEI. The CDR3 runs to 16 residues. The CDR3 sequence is CASSVTFMGNTGELFF. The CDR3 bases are TGTGCCAGCAGTGTTACTTTCATGGGGAACACCGGGGAGCTGTTTTTT.

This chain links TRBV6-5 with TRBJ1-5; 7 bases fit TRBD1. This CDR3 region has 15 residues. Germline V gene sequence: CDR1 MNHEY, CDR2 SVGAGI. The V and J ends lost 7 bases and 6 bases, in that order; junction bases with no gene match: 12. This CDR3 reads CASKPSGGQGQPQHF. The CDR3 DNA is TGTGCCAGCAAGCCCTCAGGGGGTCAGGGTCAGCCCCAGCATTTT.

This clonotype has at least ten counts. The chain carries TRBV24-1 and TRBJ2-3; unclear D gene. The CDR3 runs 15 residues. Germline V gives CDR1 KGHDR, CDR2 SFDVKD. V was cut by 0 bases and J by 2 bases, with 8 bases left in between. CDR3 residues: CATSDLRTDTDTQYF. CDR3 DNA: TGTGCCACCAGTGATTTGCGGACGGACACAGATACGCAGTATTTT.

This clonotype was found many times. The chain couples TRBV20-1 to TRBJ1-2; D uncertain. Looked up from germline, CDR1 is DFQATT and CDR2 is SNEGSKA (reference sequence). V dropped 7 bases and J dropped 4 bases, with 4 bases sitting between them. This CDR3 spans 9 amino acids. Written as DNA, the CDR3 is TGCAGTGTAGGCTATGGCTACACCTTC. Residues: CSVGYGYTF.

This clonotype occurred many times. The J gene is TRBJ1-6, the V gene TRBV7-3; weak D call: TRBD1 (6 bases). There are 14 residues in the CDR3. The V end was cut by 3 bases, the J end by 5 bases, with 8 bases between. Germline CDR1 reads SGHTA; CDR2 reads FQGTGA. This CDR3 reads CASSFGQNNSPLHF. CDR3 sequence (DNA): TGTGCCAGCAGCTTCGGACAGAATAATTCACCCCTCCACTTT.

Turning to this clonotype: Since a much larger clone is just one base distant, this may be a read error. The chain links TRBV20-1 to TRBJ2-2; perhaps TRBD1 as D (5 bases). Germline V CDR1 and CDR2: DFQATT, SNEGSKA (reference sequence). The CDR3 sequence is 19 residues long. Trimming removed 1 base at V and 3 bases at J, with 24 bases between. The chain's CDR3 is CSARVEYGQAGRDTGELFF. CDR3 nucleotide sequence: TGCAGTGCTAGAGTTGAATATGGACAAGCAGGACGGGACACCGGGGAGCTGTTTTTT.

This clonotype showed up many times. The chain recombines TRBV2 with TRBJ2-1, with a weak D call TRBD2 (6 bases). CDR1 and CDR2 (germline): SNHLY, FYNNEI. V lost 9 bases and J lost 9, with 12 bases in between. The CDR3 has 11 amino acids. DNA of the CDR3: TGTGCCAGAGCGGAGGGCGTTGAGCAGTTCTTC. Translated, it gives CARAEGVEQFF.

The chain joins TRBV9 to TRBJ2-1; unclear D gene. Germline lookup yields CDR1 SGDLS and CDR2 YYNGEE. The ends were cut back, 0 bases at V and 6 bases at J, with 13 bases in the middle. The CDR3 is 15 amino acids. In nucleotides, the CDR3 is TGTGCCAGCAGCGTAGACGGTTCCAACCCCAATGAGCAGTTCTTC. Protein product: CASSVDGSNPNEQFF.

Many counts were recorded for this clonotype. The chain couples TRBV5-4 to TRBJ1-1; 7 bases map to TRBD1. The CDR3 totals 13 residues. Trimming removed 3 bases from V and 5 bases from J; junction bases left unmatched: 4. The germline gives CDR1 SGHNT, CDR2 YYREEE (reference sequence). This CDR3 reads CASSWQGVTEAFF. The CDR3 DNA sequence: TGTGCCAGCAGCTGGCAGGGGGTGACTGAAGCTTTCTTT.

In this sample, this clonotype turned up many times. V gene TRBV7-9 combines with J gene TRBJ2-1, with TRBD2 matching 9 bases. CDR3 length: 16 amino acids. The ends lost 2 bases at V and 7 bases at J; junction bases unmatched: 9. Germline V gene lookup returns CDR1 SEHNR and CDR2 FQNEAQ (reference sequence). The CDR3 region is CASSLSAGGPWNEQFF. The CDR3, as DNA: TGTGCCAGCAGCTTAAGTGCGGGAGGGCCGTGGAATGAGCAGTTCTTC.